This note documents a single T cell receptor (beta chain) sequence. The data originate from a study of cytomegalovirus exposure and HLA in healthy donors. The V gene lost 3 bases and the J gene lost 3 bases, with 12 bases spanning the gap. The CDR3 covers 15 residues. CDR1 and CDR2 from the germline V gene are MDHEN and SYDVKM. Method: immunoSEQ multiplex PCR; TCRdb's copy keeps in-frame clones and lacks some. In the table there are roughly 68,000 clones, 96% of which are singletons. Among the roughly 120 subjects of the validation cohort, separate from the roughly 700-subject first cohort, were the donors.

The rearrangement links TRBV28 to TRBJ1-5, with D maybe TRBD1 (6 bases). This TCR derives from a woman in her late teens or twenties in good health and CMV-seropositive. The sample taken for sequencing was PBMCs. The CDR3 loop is CASSFSGAFNQPQHF. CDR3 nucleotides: TGTGCCAGCAGTTTTTCAGGGGCATTCAATCAGCCCCAGCATTTT.